This TCR beta chain was documented in a study of tumor and adjacent non-tumor tissue in lung cancer. This sample's RNA came from whole unsorted tissue. This clonotype was recorded many times. As yet, its antigen is unknown. Whole-study findings and limits: Significantly higher TCR diversity was found in tumor than normal lung.

Three rounds of nested PCR, following a modified ARM-PCR protocol, produced the TCRbeta library. One entry per CDR3 protein, called by TCRdb with MiXCR from the multiplex PCR reads. The sample lists fewer than 150,000 distinct CDR3 sequences, 66% occurring once. Sequencing used lung tumor tissue. The TCR originated in a man in his sixties with small cell lung cancer.

The CDR3 region is CSVGEARDTQYF. The DNA of the CDR3 is TGCAGCGTTGGGGAGGCGAGAGATACGCAGTATTTT. The rearrangement joins TRBV29-1 to TRBJ2-3, with TRBD2 as a possible D gene (6 bases). Trimming left V 4 bases short and J 5 bases short, with 10 bases between. Germline V gives CDR1 SQVTM, CDR2 ANQGSEA. The CDR3 consists of 12 residues.